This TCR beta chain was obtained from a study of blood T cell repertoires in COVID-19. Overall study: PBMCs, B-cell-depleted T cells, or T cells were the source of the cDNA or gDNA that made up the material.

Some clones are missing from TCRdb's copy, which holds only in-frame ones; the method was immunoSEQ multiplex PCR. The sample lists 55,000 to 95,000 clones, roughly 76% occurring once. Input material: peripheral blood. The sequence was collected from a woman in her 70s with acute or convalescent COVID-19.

In nucleotides, the CDR3 is TGTGCCAGCAGCGCACGACAGGGGGCCGGTCAGCCCCAGCATTTT. Protein product: CASSARQGAGQPQHF. The rearrangement joins TRBV7-9 to TRBJ1-5; 10 nucleotides line up with TRBD1. After removal of 5 bases from V and 6 bases from J, the junction contained 7 bases not matched to a gene. Germline values: CDR1 SEHNR, CDR2 FQNEAQ (reference sequence). The CDR3 loop spans 15 amino acids. The variable domain in full, with the rest retrieved from reference TRBV7-9 and TRBJ1-5, is DTGVSQNPRHKITKRGQNVTFRCDPISEHNRLYWYRQTLGQGPEFLTYFQNEAQLEKSRLLSDRFSAERPKGSFSTLEIQRTEQGDSAMYLCASSARQGAGQPQHFGDGTRLSIL.